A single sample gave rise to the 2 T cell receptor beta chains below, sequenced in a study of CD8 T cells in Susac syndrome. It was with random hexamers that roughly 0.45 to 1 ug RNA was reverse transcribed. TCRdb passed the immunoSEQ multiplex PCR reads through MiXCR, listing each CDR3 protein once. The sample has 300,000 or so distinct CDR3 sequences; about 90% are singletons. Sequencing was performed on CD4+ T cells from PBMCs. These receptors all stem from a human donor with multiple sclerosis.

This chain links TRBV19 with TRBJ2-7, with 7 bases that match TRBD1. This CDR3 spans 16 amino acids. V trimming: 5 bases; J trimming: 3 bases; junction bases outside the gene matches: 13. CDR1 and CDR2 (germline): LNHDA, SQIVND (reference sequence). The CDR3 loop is CASSPRPGQRHYEQYF. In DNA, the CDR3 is TGTGCCAGTAGTCCTAGACCGGGACAGCGTCACTACGAGCAGTACTTC.

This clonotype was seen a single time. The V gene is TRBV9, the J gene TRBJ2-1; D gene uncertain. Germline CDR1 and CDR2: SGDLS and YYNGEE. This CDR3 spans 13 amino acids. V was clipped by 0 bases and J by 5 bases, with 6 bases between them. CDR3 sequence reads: CASSVATNNEQFF. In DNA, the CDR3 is TGTGCCAGCAGCGTAGCTACCAACAATGAGCAGTTCTTC.